The source of this TCR beta chain is a study of blood T cell repertoires in COVID-19. Study background: Both acute and convalescent COVID-19 samples were obtained from the United States, Italy and Spain. Sources were T cells, B-cell-depleted T cells, or PBMCs; the material itself was cDNA or gDNA.

V lost 3 bases, J lost 3 bases, and 5 bases stayed unmatched. The CDR3 has 17 amino acids. Germline V gene sequence: CDR1 SGDLS, CDR2 YYNGEE. Authors' processing steps: Estimated nucleated cell counts came from reference gene primer amplification. Using immunoSEQ multiplex PCR, the repertoire was profiled, and TCRdb retains in-frame clones only, with some absent. That table supplies the V and J calls and clone size; D and trimming were determined from the DNA. Among around 25,000 clones, under 90% were seen once, and the ten largest hold approximately 30%. Sequencing was done on a sample of peripheral blood. The chain recombines TRBV9 with TRBJ2-3; 15 nucleotides line up with TRBD2. The sequence came from a woman in her sixties or seventies with active COVID-19. CDR3 protein: CASSEPGLAGGTDTQYF. CDR3 DNA sequence: TGTGCCAGCAGCGAACCGGGACTAGCGGGGGGTACAGATACGCAGTATTTT.